This T cell receptor (beta chain) was sequenced during a study of cytomegalovirus exposure and HLA in healthy donors. V shed 0 bases and J 6 bases; nucleotides not matched to a gene: 2. The CDR3 is made up of 14 amino acids. Germline CDR1 and CDR2: SEHNR and FQNEAQ (reference sequence). Vbeta (60) and Jbeta (13) primers were used in the PCR. Repertoires were generated with immunoSEQ multiplex PCR, while TCRdb's copy carries only in-frame clones and drops some. This table has 250,000 or so clones, approximately 80% appearing once. The TCR originated in a woman aged 55 to 70 in good health and CMV-seropositive. The chain uses TRBV7-9 and TRBJ2-7, with 10 bases identical to TRBD1. The sample was PBMCs. The CDR3 DNA reads TGTGCCAGCAGCTTAGCCAGGACAGGGGGCGAGCAGTACTTC. It specifies CASSLARTGGEQYF.